This T cell receptor (beta chain) was found in a study of blood T cell repertoires in COVID-19. Study-wide context: The samples span acute and convalescent COVID-19 from the United States, Italy and Spain.

The CDR3 totals 15 residues. With 0 bases removed from V and 0 bases from J, the gap between germline ends came to 9 bases. Germline lookup yields CDR1 LGHNA and CDR2 YNFKEQ. How the authors handled the data: Reference gene primer amplification yielded estimated nucleated cell counts. This table comes from immunoSEQ multiplex PCR, and its TCRdb copy is limited to in-frame clones, with some not included. V and J calls and clone size follow that table, whereas D and trimming were derived from the DNA. The repertoire holds more than 250,000 clones, more than 70% seen once, with approximately 6.5% in the top ten.

This sequence originates from a man aged 18 to 30 who had recovered from COVID-19. Sequencing was carried out using peripheral blood. This chain joins TRBV4-2 and TRBJ2-7; no clear D. CDR3 DNA sequence: TGTGCCAGCAGCCAAGATCTTCACAGCTCCTACGAGCAGTACTTC. Protein product: CASSQDLHSSYEQYF.